A selection of T cell receptor beta chains follows, all from one sample in a study of shared clonotypes between healthy human individuals. Only in-frame clones appear in the TCRdb table, and some are missing; sequencing was by immunoSEQ multiplex PCR. Of roughly 2,300,000 clones listed, 85% to 95% were seen once; the top ten hold around 0.35%. The sample comprised naive CD4+ T cells from PBMCs. The source is a man aged 18 to 35 in good health. Some clones in this sample may be carry-over from other donors' samples. CDR3s include the opening cysteine and the closing phenylalanine or tryptophan. Each record gives: J gene, V gene, clone size, D gene, CDR3 protein, CDR3 DNA. The D gene is left open where the match is weak. Clone size is given for some rows only: seen once, a few or many times, or a class if the clone is expanded.

J: TRBJ2-4
V: TRBV10-3
size: .
D: .
CDR3: CAISGQAQNIQYF
DNA: TGTGCCATCAGTGGACAGGCTCAAAACATTCAGTACTTC

J: TRBJ2-7
V: TRBV19
size: .
D: TRBD1
CDR3: CASSIGGQRTYEQYF
DNA: TGTGCCAGTAGTATAGGGGGACAGAGGACCTACGAGCAGTACTTC

J: TRBJ2-5
V: TRBV5-6
size: .
D: TRBD2
CDR3: CASSLASGRRAETQYF
DNA: TGTGCCAGCAGCTTGGCTAGCGGGAGGCGTGCGGAGACCCAGTACTTC

J: TRBJ2-7
V: TRBV30
size: .
D: .
CDR3: CAWATRQEPVGEQYF
DNA: TGTGCCTGGGCTACCCGCCAGGAACCAGTGGGGGAGCAGTACTTC

J: TRBJ1-2
V: TRBV9
size: .
D: .
CDR3: CASRGTALRGYTF
DNA: TGTGCCAGCAGGGGGACGGCCCTTAGGGGCTACACCTTC

J: TRBJ2-6
V: TRBV7-3
size: .
D: .
CDR3: CASSLGLTVSGANVLTF
DNA: TGTGCCAGCAGCTTAGGTCTAACAGTTTCTGGGGCCAACGTCCTGACTTTC

J: TRBJ1-2
V: TRBV28
size: .
D: .
CDR3: CASSSSIPGNYGYTF
DNA: TGTGCCAGCAGTTCGTCCATCCCGGGGAACTATGGCTACACCTTC

J: TRBJ2-7
V: TRBV28
size: .
D: .
CDR3: CASRTLISYEQYF
DNA: TGTGCCAGCCGGACGCTGATCTCCTACGAGCAGTACTTC

J: TRBJ1-6
V: TRBV28
size: .
D: TRBD1
CDR3: CASSVQGMNSPLHF
DNA: TGTGCCAGCAGTGTACAGGGGATGAATTCACCCCTCCACTTT

J: TRBJ1-1
V: TRBV19
size: .
D: .
CDR3: CASSQKGRWLTEAFF
DNA: TGTGCCAGTAGTCAAAAGGGGCGGTGGCTCACTGAAGCTTTCTTT

J: TRBJ2-1
V: TRBV6-6
size: .
D: TRBD2
CDR3: CASSLAGVSYNEQFF
DNA: TGTGCCAGCAGTTTAGCGGGAGTGTCCTACAATGAGCAGTTCTTC

J: TRBJ2-7
V: TRBV7-9
size: .
D: .
CDR3: CASSPQTVSYEQYF
DNA: TGTGCCAGCAGCCCACAGACAGTATCCTACGAGCAGTACTTC

J: TRBJ2-1
V: TRBV19
size: .
D: TRBD2
CDR3: CASTVRGASEQFF
DNA: TGTGCCAGTACCGTGCGGGGGGCCTCTGAGCAGTTCTTC

J: TRBJ1-5
V: TRBV5-8
size: .
D: TRBD1
CDR3: CASSSQGVNQPQHF
DNA: TGTGCCAGCAGCTCACAGGGGGTAAATCAGCCCCAGCATTTT

J: TRBJ1-2
V: TRBV5-6
size: .
D: TRBD1
CDR3: CASSYPGQGENGYTF
DNA: TGTGCCAGCAGCTATCCGGGACAGGGGGAGAATGGCTACACCTTC

J: TRBJ1-2
V: TRBV4-2
size: .
D: TRBD1
CDR3: CASSEGGNNYGYTF
DNA: TGTGCCAGCAGCGAAGGGGGCAACAACTATGGCTACACCTTC

J: TRBJ2-1
V: TRBV11-2
size: .
D: TRBD2
CDR3: CASSLIRSSGTYNEQFF
DNA: TGTGCCAGCAGCTTAATTCGGTCTAGCGGGACCTACAATGAGCAGTTCTTC

J: TRBJ2-7
V: TRBV28
size: .
D: .
CDR3: CASSLLVGRPYEQYF
DNA: TGTGCCAGCAGTTTATTGGTCGGCCGACCCTACGAGCAGTACTTC

J: TRBJ1-2
V: TRBV30
size: .
D: TRBD1
CDR3: CAWRTGQNYGYTF
DNA: TGTGCCTGGAGGACGGGACAGAACTATGGCTACACCTTC

J: TRBJ2-5
V: TRBV6-6
size: .
D: .
CDR3: CASSYFQPQETQYF
DNA: TGTGCCAGCAGTTACTTTCAGCCGCAAGAGACCCAGTACTTC

J: TRBJ2-4
V: TRBV6-1
size: .
D: TRBD1
CDR3: CASNGGGTGIYIQYF
DNA: TGTGCCAGCAACGGTGGAGGGACAGGAATATACATTCAGTACTTC

J: TRBJ1-2
V: TRBV5-1
size: .
D: .
CDR3: CASSTTGTLRGYTF
DNA: TGCGCCAGCAGCACAACCGGGACGCTTCGGGGCTACACCTTC

J: TRBJ1-2
V: TRBV18
size: few
D: .
CDR3: CASSPGGSYGYTF
DNA: TGTGCCAGCTCACCCGGGGGTTCTTATGGCTACACCTTC

J: TRBJ2-1
V: TRBV9
size: .
D: .
CDR3: CASSVHLTALTAYNEQFF
DNA: TGTGCCAGCAGCGTACATTTGACGGCTCTAACCGCCTACAATGAGCAGTTCTTC

J: TRBJ1-5
V: TRBV28
size: .
D: .
CDR3: CASTSFVANNQPQHF
DNA: TGTGCCAGCACCTCGTTTGTAGCAAACAATCAGCCCCAGCATTTT

J: TRBJ1-2
V: TRBV7-2
size: .
D: .
CDR3: CASSSLPGRLNYGYTF
DNA: TGTGCCAGCAGCTCATTGCCGGGACGTCTTAACTATGGCTACACCTTC

J: TRBJ2-1
V: TRBV4-3
size: .
D: .
CDR3: CASSQGARTTYNEQFF
DNA: TGCGCCAGCAGCCAAGGAGCGAGGACGACCTACAATGAGCAGTTCTTC

J: TRBJ2-7
V: TRBV28
size: .
D: TRBD2
CDR3: CASSSDIRLAGSYEQYF
DNA: TGTGCCAGCAGCTCGGACATAAGACTAGCGGGTTCCTACGAGCAGTACTTC

J: TRBJ1-5
V: TRBV5-5
size: .
D: TRBD1
CDR3: CASSFGLDRVRQPQHF
DNA: TGTGCCAGCAGTTTCGGCCTCGACAGGGTGAGGCAGCCCCAGCATTTT

J: TRBJ2-5
V: TRBV25-1
size: .
D: TRBD1
CDR3: CASSEWGTAYQETQYF
DNA: TGTGCCAGCAGTGAATGGGGGACAGCCTACCAAGAGACCCAGTACTTC

J: TRBJ2-3
V: TRBV7-2
size: .
D: .
CDR3: CASTLGGPSVTQYF
DNA: TGTGCCAGCACGCTGGGGGGTCCCTCTGTTACGCAGTATTTT

J: TRBJ2-7
V: TRBV10-3
size: .
D: .
CDR3: CAISESVSAEGISYEQYF
DNA: TGTGCCATCAGTGAGTCGGTTAGCGCCGAGGGAATCTCCTACGAGCAGTACTTC

J: TRBJ2-7
V: TRBV27
size: .
D: .
CDR3: CASSLSIYRSTAYEQYF
DNA: TGTGCCAGCAGTTTATCGATTTATCGTAGCACAGCCTACGAGCAGTACTTC

J: TRBJ2-1
V: TRBV5-6
size: once
D: TRBD1
CDR3: CASSLEQGGYNEQFF
DNA: TGTGCCAGCAGCTTGGAACAGGGGGGCTACAATGAGCAGTTCTTC

J: TRBJ1-4
V: TRBV6-5
size: .
D: .
CDR3: CASRNTGVDEKLFF
DNA: TGTGCCAGCAGAAACACGGGAGTCGACGAAAAACTGTTTTTT

J: TRBJ2-1
V: TRBV19
size: few
D: TRBD1
CDR3: CASSTLQGNEQFF
DNA: TGTGCCAGTAGTACCCTACAGGGGAATGAGCAGTTCTTC

J: TRBJ1-2
V: TRBV2
size: once
D: .
CDR3: CASSDNGLPYGYTF
DNA: TGTGCCAGCAGTGATAATGGACTGCCCTATGGCTACACCTTC

J: TRBJ1-1
V: TRBV5-1
size: .
D: .
CDR3: CASSLAGRGTEAFF
DNA: TGCGCCAGCAGCTTGGCAGGGAGGGGCACTGAAGCTTTCTTT

J: TRBJ1-1
V: TRBV5-5
size: .
D: .
CDR3: CASSLTGNTEAFF
DNA: TGTGCCAGCAGCTTGACGGGAAACACTGAAGCTTTCTTT

J: TRBJ2-6
V: TRBV5-4
size: .
D: TRBD1
CDR3: CASSRATGPSSGANVLTF
DNA: TGTGCCAGCAGCCGAGCGACAGGGCCCAGCTCTGGGGCCAACGTCCTGACTTTC

J: TRBJ2-1
V: TRBV4-2
size: .
D: .
CDR3: CASSPPPGTPAEQFF
DNA: TGTGCCAGCAGCCCCCCACCAGGCACACCTGCAGAGCAGTTCTTC

J: TRBJ2-2
V: TRBV11-3
size: .
D: .
CDR3: CASLRRNTGELFF
DNA: TGTGCCAGTCTGCGGAGGAACACCGGGGAGCTGTTTTTT

J: TRBJ2-7
V: TRBV7-2
size: .
D: .
CDR3: CASSPVRGAGEQYF
DNA: TGTGCCAGCAGCCCCGTACGGGGGGCGGGCGAGCAGTACTTC

J: TRBJ2-1
V: TRBV5-1
size: .
D: .
CDR3: CASSGDGWWSNEQFF
DNA: TGCGCCAGCAGCGGGGACGGATGGTGGTCCAATGAGCAGTTCTTC

J: TRBJ2-2
V: TRBV5-4
size: .
D: TRBD2
CDR3: CASSSKSSGSVTGELFF
DNA: TGTGCCAGCAGCTCCAAATCTAGCGGGAGTGTGACCGGGGAGCTGTTTTTT

J: TRBJ2-1
V: TRBV12-5
size: once
D: TRBD1
CDR3: CASGYHRTGSVAYNEQFF
DNA: TGTGCTAGTGGTTACCACCGGACAGGTTCAGTTGCCTACAATGAGCAGTTCTTC

J: TRBJ2-7
V: TRBV5-1
size: .
D: TRBD2
CDR3: CASSGGRDSSYEQYF
DNA: TGCGCCAGCAGCGGCGGGAGGGATAGCTCCTACGAGCAGTACTTC

J: TRBJ2-5
V: TRBV5-8
size: .
D: .
CDR3: CASSLALDREDETQYF
DNA: TGTGCCAGCAGCTTGGCCCTAGACAGGGAGGACGAGACCCAGTACTTC

J: TRBJ2-1
V: TRBV19
size: .
D: TRBD1
CDR3: CASSFRGDRVIYGEQFF
DNA: TGTGCCAGTAGTTTCCGAGGGGACAGGGTAATCTATGGTGAGCAGTTCTTC

J: TRBJ2-6
V: TRBV2
size: .
D: .
CDR3: CASSGQFTTGANVLTF
DNA: TGTGCCAGCTCTGGACAGTTTACAACTGGGGCCAACGTCCTGACTTTC

J: TRBJ1-4
V: TRBV6-1
size: .
D: TRBD1
CDR3: CASRPGGEKLFF
DNA: TGTGCCAGCCGGCCAGGGGGGGAAAAACTGTTTTTT

J: TRBJ2-1
V: TRBV28
size: .
D: TRBD1
CDR3: CASSRDRGFNEQFF
DNA: TGTGCCAGCAGCCGGGACAGGGGCTTCAATGAGCAGTTCTTC

J: TRBJ2-7
V: TRBV5-1
size: .
D: TRBD1
CDR3: CASSPSPGTGGGEQYF
DNA: TGCGCCAGCAGCCCAAGTCCCGGGACAGGGGGCGGCGAGCAGTACTTC

J: TRBJ2-3
V: TRBV6-6
size: .
D: TRBD1
CDR3: CASMGQGRTDTQYF
DNA: TGTGCCAGCATGGGACAGGGTCGCACAGATACGCAGTATTTT

J: TRBJ2-2
V: TRBV28
size: .
D: .
CDR3: CASSLGQRYTGELFF
DNA: TGTGCCAGCAGTTTAGGACAGCGCTACACCGGGGAGCTGTTTTTT

J: TRBJ1-1
V: TRBV28
size: once
D: .
CDR3: CASSLEGSEAFF
DNA: TGTGCCAGCAGTTTGGAGGGGTCTGAAGCTTTCTTT

J: TRBJ1-5
V: TRBV28
size: .
D: .
CDR3: CASSLVSNQPQHF
DNA: TGTGCCAGCAGTTTAGTTTCAAATCAGCCCCAGCATTTT

J: TRBJ2-1
V: TRBV7-3
size: .
D: .
CDR3: CASSRGLSSYNEQFF
DNA: TGTGCCAGCAGCCGAGGACTAAGCTCCTACAATGAGCAGTTCTTC

J: TRBJ1-5
V: TRBV2
size: .
D: .
CDR3: CASSERTVSNQPQHF
DNA: TGTGCCAGCAGTGAGCGGACAGTTAGCAATCAGCCCCAGCATTTT

J: TRBJ2-1
V: TRBV7-3
size: .
D: TRBD2
CDR3: CASSPQGGPFYEQFF
DNA: TGTGCCAGCAGCCCTCAGGGAGGGCCATTCTATGAGCAGTTCTTC